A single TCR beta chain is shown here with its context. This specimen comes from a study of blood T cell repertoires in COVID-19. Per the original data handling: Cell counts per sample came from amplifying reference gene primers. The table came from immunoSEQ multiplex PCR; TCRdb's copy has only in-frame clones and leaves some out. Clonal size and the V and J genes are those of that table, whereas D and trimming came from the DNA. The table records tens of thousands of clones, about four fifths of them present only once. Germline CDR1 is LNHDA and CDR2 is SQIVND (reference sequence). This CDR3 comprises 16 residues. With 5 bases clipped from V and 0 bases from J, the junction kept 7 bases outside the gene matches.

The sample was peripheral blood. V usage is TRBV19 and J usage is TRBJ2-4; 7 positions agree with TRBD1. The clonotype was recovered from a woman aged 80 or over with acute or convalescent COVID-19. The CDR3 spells CASSGGTVLAKNIQYF. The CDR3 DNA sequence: TGTGCCAGTAGTGGTGGGACAGTGTTAGCCAAAAACATTCAGTACTTC.